The rows below give T cell receptor beta chains drawn from one sample of a study of T cell repertoires in MIS-A myocarditis. Repertoires were generated with immunoSEQ multiplex PCR, while TCRdb's copy carries only in-frame clones and drops some. Among about 6,600 clones listed, around four fifths were seen once. The sequenced sample consisted of right inferior lung lobe tissue obtained at autopsy. The receptors come from a man aged 18 to 35 with fulminant myocarditis from multisystem inflammatory syndrome in adults (MIS-A) after COVID-19. Each CDR3 is given with its conserved first and last residue. D genes are given only for firm matches. Rows may omit the clone size; those that give it use once, few, many or a size class.

clone size	D gene	J gene	CDR3 length	V gene	CDR3 protein	CDR3 DNA
.	.	TRBJ1-2	16	TRBV20-1	CSASPVGRGPNYGYTF	TGCAGTGCTAGTCCAGTGGGCAGGGGCCCTAACTATGGCTACACCTTC
.	.	TRBJ1-1	14	TRBV2	CASRGFSGDTEAFF	TGTGCCAGCAGGGGGTTTTCCGGGGACACTGAAGCTTTCTTT
.	TRBD1	TRBJ2-5	14	TRBV28	CASSWGTGRKTQYF	TGTGCCAGCAGTTGGGGGACAGGGAGGAAGACCCAGTACTTC
.	.	TRBJ2-3	14	TRBV12-5	CASGSPSPTDTQYF	TGTGCTAGTGGTTCCCCGAGCCCCACAGATACGCAGTATTTT
few	.	TRBJ2-7	11	TRBV2	CASTGEYEQYF	TGTGCCAGCACGGGAGAATACGAGCAGTACTTC
few	TRBD2	TRBJ2-1	16	TRBV3-1/TRBV3-2	CASSPPQRGSYNEQFF	TGTGCCAGCAGCCCCCCACAGCGGGGCTCCTACAATGAGCAGTTCTTC
.	.	TRBJ2-5	12	TRBV5-6	CASSPDLETQYF	TGTGCCAGCAGCCCCGACCTCGAGACCCAGTACTTC
.	.	TRBJ1-2	12	TRBV28	CASSLIFGGYTF	TGTGCCAGCAGTTTAATTTTTGGTGGCTACACCTTC
.	.	TRBJ1-2	15	TRBV24-1	CATKAPRGTEGGYTF	TGTGCCACCAAGGCCCCCCGAGGGACGGAAGGGGGCTACACCTTC
.	.	TRBJ1-1	16	TRBV5-1	CASSFSRRVENTEAFF	TGCGCCAGCAGCTTTTCACGGAGGGTGGAAAACACTGAAGCTTTCTTT
.	TRBD2	TRBJ2-7	15	TRBV10-2	CASSEIKAGGYEQYF	TGCGCCAGCAGTGAAATTAAGGCGGGGGGCTACGAGCAGTACTTC
.	.	TRBJ1-1	15	TRBV29-1	CSVAAGWGMNTEAFF	TGCAGCGTTGCGGCAGGGTGGGGAATGAACACTGAAGCTTTCTTT
few	.	TRBJ1-1	14	TRBV19	CASSIDLDGTEAFF	TGTGCCAGTAGTATAGATCTGGATGGCACTGAAGCTTTCTTT
.	.	TRBJ2-3	16	TRBV4-2	CASSQDPERFTDTQYF	TGTGCCAGCAGCCAAGATCCGGAACGGTTCACAGATACGCAGTATTTT
.	TRBD1	TRBJ2-7	14	TRBV28	CASSVKGQPYEQYF	TGTGCCAGCAGTGTGAAGGGACAGCCCTACGAGCAGTACTTC
once	TRBD2	TRBJ2-1	14	TRBV5-4	CASSHPLLLAEQFF	TGTGCCAGCAGCCACCCCCTCCTACTAGCGGAGCAGTTCTTC
.	TRBD1	TRBJ1-1	13	TRBV27	CASSAGQGTEAFF	TGTGCCAGCAGTGCAGGACAGGGAACTGAAGCTTTCTTT
.	.	TRBJ2-6	14	TRBV7-9	CASSPGVGNNVLTF	TGTGCCAGCAGCCCGGGGGTGGGTAATAACGTCCTGACTTTC
few	TRBD1	TRBJ1-3	15	TRBV5-5	CASSPWDRRENTIYF	TGTGCCAGCAGCCCATGGGACAGGCGGGAAAACACCATATATTTT
.	.	TRBJ1-5	13	TRBV5-6	CASSLGGDQPQHF	TGTGCCAGCAGCTTGGGAGGGGATCAGCCCCAGCATTTT
.	.	TRBJ2-1	15	TRBV5-1	CASSLAEGVRNEQFF	TGCGCCAGCAGCTTGGCGGAGGGGGTGAGGAATGAGCAGTTCTTC
.	.	TRBJ1-1	13	TRBV5-6	CASSPLGNTEAFF	TGTGCCAGCAGCCCGCTGGGGAACACTGAAGCTTTCTTT
once	TRBD1	TRBJ1-5	14	TRBV6-6	CASTTTGGVQPQHF	TGTGCCAGCACTACCACAGGGGGTGTTCAGCCCCAGCATTTT
.	TRBD1	TRBJ2-3	16	TRBV7-2	CASSSGQGAVADTQYF	TGTGCCAGCAGCTCGGGACAGGGGGCGGTGGCAGATACGCAGTATTTT
.	TRBD2	TRBJ2-3	15	TRBV29-1	CSVGTSGQSTDTQYF	TGCAGCGTGGGGACTAGCGGGCAGAGCACAGATACGCAGTATTTT
.	TRBD1	TRBJ1-1	14	TRBV28	CASRKTGANTEAFF	TGTGCCAGCAGAAAAACAGGGGCGAACACTGAAGCTTTCTTT
.	.	TRBJ2-2	15	TRBV21-1	CASSSRALHTGELFF	TGTGCCAGCAGCAGCAGGGCGTTACACACCGGGGAGCTGTTTTTT
.	TRBD1	TRBJ1-1	12	TRBV30	CAHDRVRTEAFF	TGTGCCCATGACAGGGTCCGCACTGAAGCTTTCTTT
.	TRBD2	TRBJ2-3	15	TRBV19	CASSIRGGRADTQYF	TGTGCCAGTAGTATCCGGGGGGGGCGTGCAGATACGCAGTATTTT
.	.	TRBJ1-3	15	TRBV27	CASSLSAGKRNTIYF	TGTGCCAGCAGTTTATCCGCAGGGAAAAGAAACACCATATATTTT
.	.	TRBJ2-1	17	TRBV28	CASSPTALRNIYNEQFF	TGTGCCAGCAGCCCAACCGCCTTAAGGAATATCTACAATGAGCAGTTCTTC
once	.	TRBJ2-3	13	TRBV6-2/TRBV6-3	CASSLVGLDTQYF	TGTGCCAGCAGTTTGGTAGGATTAGATACGCAGTATTTT
.	TRBD1	TRBJ2-7	14	TRBV7-9	CASSSRTGGYEQYF	TGTGCCAGCAGCTCACGGACAGGGGGCTACGAGCAGTACTTC
.	.	TRBJ1-6	17	TRBV7-2	CASSLYPRRGVDSPLHF	TGTGCCAGCAGCCTATACCCGAGGAGGGGCGTTGATTCACCCCTCCACTTT
.	.	TRBJ2-2	13	TRBV18	CASSPPNTGELFF	TGTGCCAGCTCACCACCGAACACCGGGGAGCTGTTTTTT
once	TRBD1	TRBJ1-2	14	TRBV28	CASSLSYRGYGYTF	TGTGCCAGCAGTTTATCCTACAGGGGTTATGGCTACACCTTC
.	.	TRBJ2-2	14	TRBV5-1	CASSFQWGTGELFF	TGCGCCAGCAGCTTCCAATGGGGTACCGGGGAGCTGTTTTTT
.	.	TRBJ2-5	15	TRBV4-1	CASGTGTTIQETQYF	TGCGCCAGCGGAACCGGGACAACTATACAAGAGACCCAGTACTTC
.	.	TRBJ1-1	15	TRBV10-1	CASSESKPFNTEAFF	TGCGCCAGCAGTGAGTCGAAGCCCTTCAACACTGAAGCTTTCTTT
once	.	TRBJ2-2	18	TRBV27	CASSLLYWSNSNTGELFF	TGTGCCAGCAGTTTGTTGTACTGGTCAAACTCGAACACCGGGGAGCTGTTTTTT
.	.	TRBJ1-3	16	TRBV4-1	CASSQETLLTGNTIYF	TGCGCCAGCAGCCAAGAAACCCTACTCACTGGAAACACCATATATTTT
.	.	TRBJ1-6	15	TRBV7-2	CASSSQGIGNSPLHF	TGTGCCAGCAGCTCGCAGGGGATTGGCAATTCACCCCTCCACTTT
.	TRBD2	TRBJ2-4	12	TRBV12-3/TRBV12-4	CASRDYENIQYF	TGTGCCAGCCGGGACTACGAAAACATTCAGTACTTC
.	.	TRBJ1-2	15	TRBV6-1	CASSEELGNNYGYTF	TGTGCCAGCAGTGAAGAATTAGGGAATAACTATGGCTACACCTTC
.	.	TRBJ1-1	11	TRBV28	CASSQNRGAFF	TGTGCCAGCAGTCAAAACAGAGGAGCTTTCTTT
.	.	TRBJ2-3	13	TRBV10-3	CAISWGGTDTQYF	TGTGCCATCAGTTGGGGCGGCACAGATACGCAGTATTTT
.	.	TRBJ1-1	14	TRBV6-2/TRBV6-3	CASSFALVNTEAFF	TGTGCCAGCAGTTTCGCCCTCGTAAACACTGAAGCTTTCTTT
.	TRBD1	TRBJ2-1	14	TRBV11-2	CASSALTGGNEQFF	TGTGCCAGCAGCGCCCTGACAGGGGGCAATGAGCAGTTCTTC
few	.	TRBJ2-1	14	TRBV2	CASHHWGSYNEQFF	TGTGCCAGCCATCATTGGGGAAGCTACAATGAGCAGTTCTTC
large	TRBD1	TRBJ1-1	14	TRBV5-8	CASSARGLGTEAFF	TGTGCCAGCAGCGCGAGGGGGCTCGGCACTGAAGCTTTCTTT
.	.	TRBJ1-5	15	TRBV28	CASSPARLGNQPQHF	TGTGCCAGCAGTCCCGCCCGGCTCGGCAATCAGCCCCAGCATTTT
.	.	TRBJ1-2	11	TRBV29-1	CSVEQNYGYTF	TGCAGCGTTGAACAGAACTATGGCTACACCTTC
.	TRBD1	TRBJ1-4	15	TRBV5-1	CASSLEGGTGEKLFF	TGCGCCAGCAGCTTGGAAGGGGGCACTGGTGAAAAACTGTTTTTT
.	.	TRBJ2-7	13	TRBV27	CASSLGPSYEQYF	TGTGCCAGCAGTTTAGGCCCCTCCTACGAGCAGTACTTC
.	.	TRBJ1-5	18	TRBV28	CASSLWGRGTLSNQPQHF	TGTGCCAGCAGTTTGTGGGGTAGGGGAACCCTTAGCAATCAGCCCCAGCATTTT
few	TRBD2	TRBJ2-2	15	TRBV11-2	CASRAGVYFTGELFF	TGTGCCAGCAGGGCGGGGGTTTATTTCACCGGGGAGCTGTTTTTT
few	TRBD1	TRBJ1-5	14	TRBV2	CASSGDRGFQPQHF	TGTGCCAGCAGCGGGGACAGGGGGTTTCAGCCCCAGCATTTT